This section outlines one T cell receptor (beta chain) sequence together with its context. What it binds is unknown. The sample belongs to a study of a mutant IDH1 vaccine in newly diagnosed glioma. Study summary: Earlier treatment was radiotherapy, temozolomide, or both, with most getting both.

From germline, CDR1 is MNHNS and CDR2 SASEGT. The V gene lost 5 bases and the J gene lost 5 bases, with 16 bases spanning the gap. The CDR3 sequence is 15 residues long. Profiled with immunoSEQ multiplex PCR; TCRdb holds only in-frame clones, not every one. Of approximately 56,000 clones in the sample, around 60% were seen once. Time point noted: week 47, end of study. In the vaccine, a single dose held 300 ug of the mutant IDH1 20-mer peptide, along with topical imiquimod. The receptor was isolated from a man aged 35 to 55 with glioma. Some clones in this sample may be carry-over from other donors' samples. The specimen comprised peripheral blood mononuclear cells (PBMCs), sampled from a glioma patient whose treatment included an IDH1 peptide vaccine. The chain uses TRBV6-1 and TRBJ1-5; D unresolved. This CDR3 is CASSRLTSGDQPQHF. CDR3 sequence (DNA): TGTGCCAGCAGTCGACTCACCTCGGGAGATCAGCCCCAGCATTTT.